The 2 T cell receptor beta chains listed next were all sequenced from one sample in a study of tissue T cells after allogeneic stem cell transplantation. The repertoire was sequenced with immunoSEQ multiplex PCR; TCRdb's copy has only in-frame clones and lacks some. The sample yields about 48,000 clones, less than 75% seen once. Sequencing was carried out using sorted cells pooled from one or two spleens. The receptor source for this set is a pool of C57BL/6 mice in good health.

A word on this clone: Genes and germline are mouse. The read terminates 1 residue ahead of where the CDR3 ends, so the germline J gene completes it. The V call is TRBV13-3, the J call TRBJ2-5, with 9 bases matching TRBD2. This CDR3 contains 14 residues. V gave up 1 base and J gave up 5 bases; unmatched junction bases: 2. CDR1 and CDR2 (germline): NNHDY, SYVADS. The DNA read from the CDR3 is TGTGCCAGCAGTGATAACTGGGGGGCAGACACCCAGTAC. Its translation is CASSDNWGADTQY. The entire CDR3 protein is CASSDNWGADTQYF.

Turning to this clone: Mouse germline and gene names are used. The read stops 1 residue short of the end of the CDR3; the missing end is completed from the germline J gene. The chain joins TRBV4 to TRBJ1-1; possible D gene TRBD1, 5 bases. The CDR3 is made up of 15 amino acids. CDR1 and CDR2 from the germline V gene are LGHDT and YNNKQL (reference sequence). V was trimmed by 3 bases and J by 0 bases, leaving 11 bases between them. The DNA read from the CDR3 is TGTGCCAGCAGCTACGAGACAGATGCAAACACAGAAGTCTTC. It yields the protein CASSYETDANTEVF. The CDR3 as a whole reads CASSYETDANTEVFF. Drawing the rest from reference TRBV4 and TRBJ1-1, the complete variable domain is ETAVFQTPNYHVTQVGNEVSFNCKQTLGHDTMYWYKQDSKKLLKIMFSYNNKQLIVNETVPRRFSPQSSDKAHLNLRIKSVEPEDSAVYLCASSYETDANTEVFFGKGTRLTVV.